This TCR beta chain originates from a study of CD8 T cells in ankylosing spondylitis. This clonotype was seen at least ten times. The antigen is not known. This CDR3 is built from 14 residues. V was pared by 0 bases and J by 0 bases, with 5 bases between. The germline gives CDR1 LGHDT, CDR2 YNNKEL (reference sequence). A quantitative 5'-RACE method, one with molecular barcodes, was used to make TCR beta libraries. TCRdb passed the 5' RACE reads through MiXCR, listing each CDR3 protein once. Here the sample spans 85,000 to 100,000 distinct CDR3 sequences, 8.8% being singletons. Whole-study results and caveats: There was a TCR beta motif, made of eight highly homologous variants, that appeared characteristic of ankylosing spondylitis blood. Clones tied to disease were said to be significantly enriched in matched ankylosing spondylitis synovial fluid.

The chain has TRBV3-1 and TRBJ1-1; no reliable D call. The sample comprised blood, either unsorted or a sorted T cell fraction (not recorded which). The receptor comes from a male donor with ankylosing spondylitis or in good health (not recorded which). CDR3 region: CASSQDAVNTEAFF. CDR3 nucleotide sequence: TGTGCCAGCAGCCAAGATGCAGTGAACACTGAAGCTTTCTTT.